These 17 T cell receptor beta chains originate from one sample sequenced in a study of blood T cells in healthy people across ages. The authors ran a second PCR of about 6 to 11 cycles using a sample-barcoded 5' primer and a J-beta primer mix. TCRdb re-called the 5' RACE reads with MiXCR, one entry per CDR3 protein. This sample yields fewer than 750,000 distinct CDR3 sequences, of which more than 45% are seen a single time; around 24% belongs to the top ten. The sequencing input was blood. Receptor source: a man older than 75 in good health.

The genes are TRBV7-3 and TRBJ2-2; D not resolved. This CDR3 is built from 16 residues. Trimming pared 1 base from V and 0 bases from J, leaving 9 bases between. Germline values: CDR1 SGHTA, CDR2 FQGTGA. The CDR3 DNA sequence: TGTGCCAGCAGCTTAAGGGCCGCCGCGAACACCGGGGAGCTGTTTTTT. This encodes CASSLRAAANTGELFF.

As for this clonotype: An end of the junction differs from the germline gene, which may be a read error. This chain joins TRBV12-3 or TRBV12-4 and TRBJ1-1, with 9 bases identical to TRBD1. This CDR3 comprises 14 residues. The CDR3: CASTATGGYTEAFF. CDR3 nucleotide sequence: TGTGCCAGTACCGCGACAGGGGGTTACACTGAGGCTTTCTTT.

This clonotype was counted only a few times. This sequence joins TRBV7-2 and TRBJ2-1; a possible D gene is TRBD1 (6 bases). Trimming pared 3 bases from V and 4 bases from J, leaving 13 bases between. The length of the CDR3 is 15 residues. The germline gives CDR1 SGHTA, CDR2 FQGNSA. In DNA, the CDR3 is TGTGCCAGCAGCTTCGAGACAGGACCGTACAATGAGCAGTTCTTC. Amino acids: CASSFETGPYNEQFF.

This clonotype was seen once. V gene TRBV5-1 combines with J gene TRBJ2-1; 12 positions match TRBD2. Trimming removed 4 bases from V and 10 bases from J; junction bases left unmatched: 6. This CDR3 contains 14 residues. Germline loops: CDR1 SGHRS, CDR2 YFSETQ. CDR3 bases: TGCGCCAGCAGCCAGACTAGCGGGGGTTACGAGCAGTTCTTC. Protein: CASSQTSGGYEQFF.

Only a few counts were recorded for this clonotype. The chain combines TRBV15 with TRBJ2-3; D unclear. V was cut by 4 bases and J by 11 bases, with 16 bases left in between. The V gene's germline CDR1 is LNHNV and CDR2 YYDKDF (reference sequence). The CDR3 runs 13 residues. In DNA, the CDR3 is TGTGCCACCAGCACCGCAAATCACCCTTTGCAGTATTTT. Translated: CATSTANHPLQYF.

This clonotype was picked up many times. As DNA, the CDR3 is TGTGCCAGCAGTTTCCCAGCCTCCTACGAGCAGTACTTC. It specifies CASSFPASYEQYF. The chain joins TRBV28 to TRBJ2-7; D is uncertain. CDR3 length equals 13 residues. Germline V gives CDR1 MDHEN, CDR2 SYDVKM. Trimming pared 3 bases from V and 0 bases from J, leaving 6 bases between.

This rearrangement joins TRBV29-1 to TRBJ2-1; D uncertain. The better agreement between TRBJ2-7 and the DNA end casts doubt on the J call. The CDR3 covers 16 residues. Germline V CDR1 and CDR2: SQVTM, ANQGSEA. In DNA, the CDR3 is TGCAGCGTTGAAGATGGTTATGGGCGAATTTACAATGAGCAGTACTTC. This encodes CSVEDGYGRIYNEQYF.

The rearrangement joins TRBV20-1 to TRBJ2-1, with 9 bases identical to TRBD1. V lost 6 bases, J lost 6 bases, and 12 bases stayed unmatched. The CDR3 runs to 15 residues. Germline V CDR1 and CDR2: DFQATT, SNEGSKA (reference sequence). CDR3 DNA: TGCAGTGCAACCCCCGGACAGGGGAAATTCAATGAGCAGTTCTTC. Protein: CSATPGQGKFNEQFF.

The chain uses TRBV7-9 and TRBJ1-1; D possibly corresponds to TRBD1 (5 bases). V dropped 2 bases and J dropped 10 bases, with 11 bases sitting between them. The germline V gene encodes CDR1 SEHNR and CDR2 FQNEAQ (reference sequence). The CDR3 contains 12 residues. The CDR3 is CASSLMGEGAFF. Written as DNA, the CDR3 is TGTGCCAGCAGCTTAATGGGGGAGGGAGCTTTCTTT.

This clonotype has just a few counts. The chain has TRBV20-1 and TRBJ2-3; D call uncertain. Germline V gene lookup returns CDR1 DFQATT and CDR2 SNEGSKA (reference sequence). V lost 0 bases to trimming and J lost 2 bases, with 3 bases between them. The CDR3 consists of 12 residues. CDR3 residues: CSARDATDTQYF. In nucleotides, the CDR3 is TGCAGTGCTAGAGATGCCACAGATACGCAGTATTTT.

The CDR3 here is CSASRWGTGELFF. The CDR3 DNA is TGCAGTGCTAGCCGGTGGGGCACCGGGGAGCTGTTTTTT. The chain couples TRBV20-1 to TRBJ2-2; no clear D. Trimming took 3 bases from V and 4 from J, leaving 9 bases between them. Per the germline V gene, CDR1 is DFQATT and CDR2 is SNEGSKA (reference sequence). The CDR3 length is 13 residues.

The chain employs TRBV4-2 and TRBJ1-1; TRBD1 agrees at 9 bases. The CDR3 runs to 17 residues. J lost 4 bases, V lost 3 bases, and 12 bases had no gene match. CDR1 is LGHNA and CDR2 is YNFKEQ in the germline V gene. Here the CDR3 DNA reads TGTGCCAGCAGCCAGCTTACAGGGGGCAGAGGTGGCACTGAAGCTTTCTTT. Its translation is CASSQLTGGRGGTEAFF.

This chain joins TRBV29-1 and TRBJ2-2, with D hard to call. The ends were cut back, 2 bases at V and 0 bases at J, with 7 bases in the middle. The length of the CDR3 is 14 residues. Germline V CDR1 and CDR2: SQVTM, ANQGSEA. CDR3 sequence reads: CSVEIGTNTGELFF. In DNA form, the CDR3 reads TGCAGCGTTGAAATAGGGACGAACACCGGGGAGCTGTTTTTT.

This clonotype was picked up a small number of times. This sequence joins TRBV14 and TRBJ2-1, with a possible D match to TRBD2 (5 bases). The CDR3 loop spans 14 amino acids. Per germline, CDR1 SGHDN and CDR2 FVKESK. V lost 2 bases and J lost 7, with 12 bases in between. In DNA, the CDR3 is TGTGCCAGCAGCCAACACACTAGTTCGAATGAGCAGTTCTTC. Its protein product is CASSQHTSSNEQFF.

This clonotype has only a few counts. The rearrangement links TRBV7-2 to TRBJ2-7, with 7 bases identical to TRBD1. The CDR3 runs to 14 residues. CDR1 SGHTA and CDR2 FQGNSA come from the germline V gene. The trim removed 5 bases at V and 2 bases at J, leaving 6 bases unmatched. DNA for the CDR3: TGTGCCAGCAGCGCCAACAGGGGAGCCTACGAGCAGTACTTC. Translated: CASSANRGAYEQYF. Full variable domain (rest looked up from reference TRBV7-2 and TRBJ2-7): GAGVSQSPSNKVTEKGKDVELRCDPISGHTALYWYRQSLGQGLEFLIYFQGNSAPDKSGLPSDRFSAERTGGSVSTLTIQRTQQEDSAVYLCASSANRGAYEQYFGPGTRLTVT.

V is TRBV7-2 and J is TRBJ2-5, with a possible D match to TRBD1 (5 bases). Germline CDR1 and CDR2: SGHTA and FQGNSA. The V and J ends lost 5 bases and 4 bases respectively, with 11 bases between them. The CDR3 consists of 13 residues. Here the CDR3 reads CASSRQGSETQYF. The CDR3 nucleotides are TGTGCCAGCAGCCGTCAGGGTTCAGAGACCCAGTACTTC.

This rearrangement joins TRBV20-1 to TRBJ2-7; a weak D match, TRBD2 (7 bases). V lost 1 base, J lost 6 bases, and 19 bases lay in between. The CDR3 extends over 15 amino acids. Germline V gene lookup returns CDR1 DFQATT and CDR2 SNEGSKA (reference sequence). Written as DNA, the CDR3 is TGCAGTGCTAGAGTATCGGGGGGCGGAATCCTCGAGCAGTACTTC. It encodes CSARVSGGGILEQYF.